What follows is one T cell receptor beta chain and its context. CAS ≥3, NOSPECS ≥4, moderate-to-severe activity and duration under 3 months marked donors with ophthalmopathy. The data are from a study of Graves' ophthalmopathy and Graves' hyperthyroidism. The CDR3 sequence is 15 residues long. Germline CDR1 is SGDLS and CDR2 is YYNGEE. J lost 6 bases, V lost 4 bases, and 6 bases had no gene match. The authors amplified TCR beta CDR3 regions from RNA transcripts. HTBI-primed RT-PCR formed the first round, and a multiplex PCR formed the second. TCRdb used MiXCR to reprocess the multiplex PCR reads, holding one entry per CDR3 protein. The repertoire consists of some 250,000 distinct CDR3 sequences, with about 46% occurring once and the leading ten covering approximately 44%.

Sequenced: peripheral blood. This TCR was recovered from an adult man with Graves' ophthalmopathy. This chain uses TRBV9 with TRBJ2-5; 13 positions agree with TRBD2. The chain's CDR3 is CASSPGTSGEKTQYF. DNA of the CDR3: TGTGCCAGCAGCCCCGGGACTAGCGGGGAGAAGACCCAGTACTTC. Full variable domain (missing parts from reference TRBV9 and TRBJ2-5): DSGVTQTPKHLITATGQRVTLRCSPRSGDLSVYWYQQSLDQGLQFLIQYYNGEERAKGNILERFSAQQFPDLHSELNLSSLELGDSALYFCASSPGTSGEKTQYFGPGTRLLVL.